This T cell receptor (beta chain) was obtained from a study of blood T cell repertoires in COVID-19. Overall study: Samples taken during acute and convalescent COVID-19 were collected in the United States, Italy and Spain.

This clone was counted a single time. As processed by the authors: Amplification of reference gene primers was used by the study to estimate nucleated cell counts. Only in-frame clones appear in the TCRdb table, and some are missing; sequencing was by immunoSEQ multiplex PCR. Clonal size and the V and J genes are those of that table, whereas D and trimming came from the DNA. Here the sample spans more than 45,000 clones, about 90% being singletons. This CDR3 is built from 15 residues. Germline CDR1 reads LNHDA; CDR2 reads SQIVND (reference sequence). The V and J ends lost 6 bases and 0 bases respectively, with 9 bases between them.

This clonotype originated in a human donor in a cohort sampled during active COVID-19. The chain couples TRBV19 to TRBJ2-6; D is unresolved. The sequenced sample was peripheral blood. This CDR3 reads CASRTMDSGANVLTF. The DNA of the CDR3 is TGTGCCAGTAGGACAATGGACTCTGGGGCCAACGTCCTGACTTTC.